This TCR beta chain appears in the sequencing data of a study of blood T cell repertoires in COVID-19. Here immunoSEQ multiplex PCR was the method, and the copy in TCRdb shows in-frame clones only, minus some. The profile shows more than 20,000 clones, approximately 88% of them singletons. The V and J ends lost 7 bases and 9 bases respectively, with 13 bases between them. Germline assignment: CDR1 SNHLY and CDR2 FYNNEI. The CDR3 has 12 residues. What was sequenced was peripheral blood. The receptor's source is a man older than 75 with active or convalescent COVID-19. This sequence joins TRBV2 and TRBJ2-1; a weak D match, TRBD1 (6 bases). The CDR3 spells CASTQGFSEQFF. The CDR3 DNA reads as TGTGCCAGCACCCAGGGGTTCAGTGAGCAGTTCTTC.